This T cell receptor (beta chain) was documented in a study of blood T cells in healthy people across ages. Study-level points and caveats: More naive CD4+ cells and higher diversity were found in long-lived than in aged donors.

About this clonotype: Its antigen is unknown.

Each donor was a healthy Caucasian individual from Russia, aged about 6 to 100. Extraction yielded at least 5 micrograms of total RNA per sample. A J-beta primer mix and a sample-barcoded 5' primer were used in a second PCR of roughly 6 to 11 cycles. Template switching added a 12-random-nucleotide identifier to every cDNA molecule. TCRdb called the 5' RACE reads again in MiXCR, with one record for every CDR3 protein. The sample lists around 900,000 distinct CDR3 sequences, 51% occurring once. Material: blood. This receptor was identified in a woman aged 60-75 years in good health.

CDR3 bases: TGTGCCAGCAGATCACCGGGACAGCGTTTCCACGAGCAGTACTTC. Protein sequence: CASRSPGQRFHEQYF. V usage is TRBV7-8 and J usage is TRBJ2-5; 7 bases align to TRBD1. The J call may be wrong; the DNA end is better matched by TRBJ2-7. This CDR3 contains 15 residues. Germline values: CDR1 SGHVS, CDR2 FQNEAQ.